This T cell receptor beta chain was sequenced during a study of cytomegalovirus exposure and HLA in healthy donors. Study-level findings and limits: Previously analyzed data showed that most TCR beta V segments were productive at a frequency of about 87% or about 30%. Reports credit the classifier with highly specific, highly sensitive diagnosis of cytomegalovirus status. In a later analysis, TCR beta V- and J-gene trimming was associated with a missense DCLRE1C variant.

Germline loops: CDR1 SGHNT, CDR2 YENEEA. The CDR3 extends over 13 amino acids. Trimming took off 5 bases at V and 4 bases at J, with 11 bases between the two ends. Of note for this clone: As yet, its antigen is unknown.

With 60 Vbeta and 13 Jbeta primers, the PCR was carried out. Original processing methods: An analysis performed later counted 75 million to 80 million unique TCR beta chains (roughly 10 million of them shared). Sequenced by immunoSEQ multiplex PCR; TCRdb stores in-frame clones only, minus some. V, J and clone size derive from that table, while D and trimming were established from the DNA sequence. Counted here are roughly 180,000 clones, about 80% occurring once; the ten biggest clones make up around 2.1%. This receptor was obtained from a woman between 18 and 29 years old in good health and CMV-seropositive. The sequencing input was PBMCs. The chain has TRBV11-3 and TRBJ1-2, with TRBD1 as a possible D gene (6 bases). CDR3 coding DNA: TGTGCCAGCAGCCCCGCGGACAGCTATGGCTACACCTTC. As protein: CASSPADSYGYTF.